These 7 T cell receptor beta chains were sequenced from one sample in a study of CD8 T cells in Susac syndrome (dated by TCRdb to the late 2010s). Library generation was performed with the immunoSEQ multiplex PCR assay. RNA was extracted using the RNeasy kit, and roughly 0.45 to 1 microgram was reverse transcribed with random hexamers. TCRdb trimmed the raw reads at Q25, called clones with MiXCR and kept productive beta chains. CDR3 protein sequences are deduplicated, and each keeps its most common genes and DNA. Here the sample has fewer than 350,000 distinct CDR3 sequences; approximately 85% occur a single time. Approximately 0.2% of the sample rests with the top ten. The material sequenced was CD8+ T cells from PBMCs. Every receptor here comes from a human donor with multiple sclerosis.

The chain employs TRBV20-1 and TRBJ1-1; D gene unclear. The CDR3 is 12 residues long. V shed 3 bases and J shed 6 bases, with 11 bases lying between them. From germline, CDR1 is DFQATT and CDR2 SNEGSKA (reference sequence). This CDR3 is CSARPPPPEAFF. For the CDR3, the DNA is TGCAGTGCTAGGCCCCCACCCCCTGAAGCTTTCTTT.

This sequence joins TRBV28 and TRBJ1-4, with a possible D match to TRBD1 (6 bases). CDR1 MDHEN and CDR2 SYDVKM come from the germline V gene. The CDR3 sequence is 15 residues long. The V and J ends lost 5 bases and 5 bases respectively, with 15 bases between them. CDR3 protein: CASSKRTVKNEKLFF. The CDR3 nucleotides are TGTGCCAGCAGTAAACGGACAGTTAAGAATGAAAAACTGTTTTTT. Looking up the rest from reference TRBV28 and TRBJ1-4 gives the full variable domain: DVKVTQSSRYLVKRTGEKVFLECVQDMDHENMFWYRQDPGLGLRLIYFSYDVKMKEKGDIPEGYSVSREKKERFSLILESASTNQTSMYLCASSKRTVKNEKLFFGSGTQLSVL.

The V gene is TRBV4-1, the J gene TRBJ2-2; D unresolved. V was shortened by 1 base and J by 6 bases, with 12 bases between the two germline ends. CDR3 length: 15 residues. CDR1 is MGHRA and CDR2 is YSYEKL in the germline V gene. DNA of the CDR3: TGCGCCAGCAGCCAAGTGTACGGTGTGGCCGGGGAGCTGTTTTTT. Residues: CASSQVYGVAGELFF.

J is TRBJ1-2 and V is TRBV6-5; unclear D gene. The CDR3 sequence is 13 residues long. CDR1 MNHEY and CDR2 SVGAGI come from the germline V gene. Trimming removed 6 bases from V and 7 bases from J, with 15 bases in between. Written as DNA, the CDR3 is TGTGCCAGCAGCATCGACATGGGCTCTGGCTACACCTTC. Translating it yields CASSIDMGSGYTF.

CDR3 region: CASSWTSEWYEQYF. The DNA for the CDR3 is TGTGCCAGCAGTTGGACGTCTGAATGGTACGAGCAGTACTTC. The chain combines TRBV6-5 with TRBJ2-7, with unresolved D. The germline V gene encodes CDR1 MNHEY and CDR2 SVGAGI. Between the trimmed V and J ends, which lost 4 bases and 4 bases, there was a span of 14 bases. The CDR3 has 14 amino acids.

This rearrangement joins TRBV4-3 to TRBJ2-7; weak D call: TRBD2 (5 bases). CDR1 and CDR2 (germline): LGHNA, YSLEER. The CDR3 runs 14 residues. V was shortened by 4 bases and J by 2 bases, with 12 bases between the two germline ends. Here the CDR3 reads CASSPNRGTYEQYF. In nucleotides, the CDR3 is TGCGCCAGCAGCCCTAACCGGGGAACCTACGAGCAGTACTTC.

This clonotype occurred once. Written as DNA, the CDR3 is TGTGCCAGCAGCCGTCCGGGACAGAGCTCCTACAATGAGCAGTTCTTC. Protein product: CASSRPGQSSYNEQFF. This chain links TRBV4-2 with TRBJ2-1; 7 positions match TRBD1. The CDR3 sequence is 16 residues long. Germline values: CDR1 LGHNA, CDR2 YNFKEQ. V shed 4 bases and J 0 bases; nucleotides not matched to a gene: 6.